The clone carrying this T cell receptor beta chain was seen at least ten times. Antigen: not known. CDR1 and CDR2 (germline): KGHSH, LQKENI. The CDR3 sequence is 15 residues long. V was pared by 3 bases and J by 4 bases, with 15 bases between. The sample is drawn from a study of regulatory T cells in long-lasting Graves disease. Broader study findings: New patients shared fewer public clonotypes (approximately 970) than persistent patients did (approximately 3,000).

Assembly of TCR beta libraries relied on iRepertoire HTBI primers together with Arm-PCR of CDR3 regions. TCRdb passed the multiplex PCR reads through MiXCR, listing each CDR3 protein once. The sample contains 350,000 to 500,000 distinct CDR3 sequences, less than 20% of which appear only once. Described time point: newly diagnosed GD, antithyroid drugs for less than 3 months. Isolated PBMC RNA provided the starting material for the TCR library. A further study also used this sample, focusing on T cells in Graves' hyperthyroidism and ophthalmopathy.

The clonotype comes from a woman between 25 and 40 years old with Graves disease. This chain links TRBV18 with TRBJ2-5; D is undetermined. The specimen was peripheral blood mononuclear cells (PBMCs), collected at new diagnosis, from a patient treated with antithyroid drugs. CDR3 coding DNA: TGTGCCAGCTCACCGGACGGGCCCCCGGGAGAGACCCAGTACTTC. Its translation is CASSPDGPPGETQYF.